These 21 T cell receptor beta chains share one sample of origin, sequenced in a study of CD4 T cells in relation to SARS-CoV-2 and coronaviruses. No cognate antigen is known for these TCRs. The protocol was immunoSEQ multiplex PCR, while the TCRdb copy is restricted to in-frame clones and leaves out a portion. Here the sample spans about 19,000 clones, around 80% being singletons. Unexposed donor CD4+ T cells date from about 2011-2018, before the COVID-19 pandemic. Isolation of CD4+ T cells took place after around 11 days in culture. The sequenced sample consisted of CD4+ T cells from PBMCs, cultured in vitro. Every receptor here comes from a human donor in good health.

This clone was seen a single time. The chain combines TRBV6-5 with TRBJ2-7; TRBD1 matches 7 bases. This CDR3 spans 15 amino acids. V was clipped by 6 bases and J by 0 bases; unmatched bases: 8. Germline V gene sequence: CDR1 MNHEY, CDR2 SVGAGI. The CDR3 reads CASSDTGVTSYEQYF. CDR3 in DNA: TGTGCCAGCAGCGACACAGGGGTGACCTCCTACGAGCAGTACTTC.

The chain is built from TRBV29-1 and TRBJ1-1, with TRBD1 identical over 7 bases. CDR1 is SQVTM, CDR2 ANQGSEA, per germline. The CDR3 contains 15 residues. V gave up 4 bases and J gave up 5 bases; unmatched junction bases: 13. The CDR3 loop is CSVGATGDWGTEAFF. CDR3 nucleotide sequence: TGCAGCGTTGGGGCAACAGGGGATTGGGGGACTGAAGCTTTCTTT.

V gene TRBV2 combines with J gene TRBJ2-7; 9 bases align to TRBD2. The germline V gene has CDR1 SNHLY and CDR2 FYNNEI. Trimming removed 3 bases from V and 2 bases from J; junction bases left unmatched: 5. The CDR3 totals 15 residues. CDR3 in DNA: TGTGCCAGCAGTGATGTTGCGGGGGGGGCCTACGAGCAGTACTTC. Residues: CASSDVAGGAYEQYF.

This clone has just one count. The genes are TRBV12-3 or TRBV12-4 and TRBJ2-7; D may correspond to TRBD1 or TRBD2 (6 bases each). The CDR3 sequence is 13 residues long. V lost 5 bases and J lost 2, with 10 bases in between. CDR3 bases: TGTGCCAGCAGTATGGAGGGGGCCTACGAGCAGTACTTC. Residues: CASSMEGAYEQYF.

The rearrangement uses TRBV4-3 and TRBJ1-2, with 11 positions matching TRBD1. The CDR3 loop spans 17 amino acids. V was pared by 2 bases and J by 2 bases, with 7 bases of the junction left unmatched. CDR1 LGHNA and CDR2 YSLEER come from the germline V gene. The CDR3 sequence is CASSQNFGTGGNYGYTF. The CDR3 DNA reads as TGCGCCAGCAGCCAAAATTTCGGGACAGGGGGAAACTATGGCTACACCTTC.

The genes are TRBV6-1 and TRBJ2-1; TRBD1 matches 7 bases. CDR1 MNHNS and CDR2 SASEGT come from the germline V gene. The CDR3 extends over 14 amino acids. Trimming cost V 2 bases and J 7 bases; bases outside gene matches: 5. As DNA, the CDR3 is TGTGCCAGCAGTGAAACAGGGGATAGAAATGAGCAGTTCTTC. Its protein is CASSETGDRNEQFF.

The genes are TRBV24-1 and TRBJ2-1; 7 nucleotides match TRBD2. The length of the CDR3 is 14 residues. Germline V gene data show CDR1 as KGHDR and CDR2 as SFDVKD. V lost 1 base, J lost 5 bases, and 1 base stayed unmatched. CDR3 coding DNA: TGTGCCACCAGTGATTTTGGGACTAACAATGAGCAGTTCTTC. Its translation is CATSDFGTNNEQFF.

The rearrangement uses TRBV7-9 and TRBJ2-1; 8 bases map to TRBD1. Germline CDR1 SEHNR, CDR2 FQNEAQ (reference sequence). V gave up 10 bases and J gave up 9 bases; unmatched junction bases: 17. There are 15 residues in the CDR3. The CDR3, as DNA: TGTGCCACCAGAGCCCCCGTTCAGGGGGCAGGTGAGCAGTTCTTC. Its protein is CATRAPVQGAGEQFF.

V is TRBV5-1 and J is TRBJ1-3, with D tentatively TRBD1 (6 bases). CDR3 length: 15 amino acids. CDR1 and CDR2 (germline): SGHRS, YFSETQ. The germline V and J ends were trimmed by 6 bases and 0 bases, with 13 bases remaining between them. The DNA of the CDR3 is TGCGCCAGCAAGATAGGGGGGTTCTCTGGAAACACCATATATTTT. The encoded protein is CASKIGGFSGNTIYF.

V and J are TRBV6-5 and TRBJ2-1; 7 bases line up with TRBD1. The V and J ends lost 0 bases and 7 bases, in that order; junction bases with no gene match: 6. CDR3 size: 15 residues. Germline V gives CDR1 MNHEY, CDR2 SVGAGI. The CDR3 nucleotides read TGTGCCAGCAGTTACTCGTACAGGGGCGAGAATGAGCAGTTCTTC. It translates to CASSYSYRGENEQFF.

The CDR3 spells CAWSVSSPDIQYF. The CDR3 nucleotides read TGTGCCTGGAGTGTAAGCTCTCCCGACATTCAGTACTTC. V gene TRBV30 combines with J gene TRBJ2-4; D is unclear. The germline gives CDR1 GTSNPN, CDR2 SVGIG (reference sequence). V dropped 0 bases and J dropped 8 bases, with 11 bases sitting between them. The CDR3 has 13 amino acids.

The rearrangement uses TRBV19 and TRBJ2-3; D is possibly TRBD2 (5 bases). This CDR3 spans 17 amino acids. Between the trimmed V and J ends, which lost 6 bases and 2 bases, there was a span of 21 bases. Germline V gene sequence: CDR1 LNHDA, CDR2 SQIVND (reference sequence). Written as DNA, the CDR3 is TGTGCCAGTAGCCTATCGTTCGGTAGCGCCCACACAGATACGCAGTATTTT. As protein: CASSLSFGSAHTDTQYF.

This clone came up once. This chain connects TRBV9 to TRBJ2-1; 9 bases agree with TRBD2. With 3 bases clipped from V and 8 bases from J, the junction kept 12 bases outside the gene matches. CDR1 is SGDLS, CDR2 YYNGEE, per germline. The CDR3 is 16 residues long. The CDR3 region is CASSAGELAGTDEQFF. CDR3 nucleotide sequence: TGTGCCAGCAGCGCGGGGGAACTAGCGGGCACAGATGAGCAGTTCTTC.

The CDR3 DNA is TGTGCCAGCAGCGTAGAGACCAACTCTGGAAACACCATATATTTT. Its protein product is CASSVETNSGNTIYF. This chain joins TRBV9 and TRBJ1-3; D call uncertain. The CDR3 length is 15 residues. Between the trimmed V and J ends, which lost 0 bases and 0 bases, there was a span of 7 bases. Germline assignment: CDR1 SGDLS and CDR2 YYNGEE. Variable domain in full (rest from reference TRBV9 and TRBJ1-3): DSGVTQTPKHLITATGQRVTLRCSPRSGDLSVYWYQQSLDQGLQFLIQYYNGEERAKGNILERFSAQQFPDLHSELNLSSLELGDSALYFCASSVETNSGNTIYFGEGSWLTVV.

This clone occurred a few times. This chain connects TRBV11-2 to TRBJ1-6; 8 positions agree with TRBD1. The CDR3 has 17 amino acids. Unmatched junction bases numbered 12, after V lost 1 base and J lost 10 bases. Germline lookup yields CDR1 SGHAT and CDR2 FQNNGV. The CDR3 sequence is CASSLGSHGQGYSPLHF. CDR3 in DNA: TGTGCCAGCAGCTTAGGTTCCCACGGACAGGGCTACTCACCCCTCCACTTT.

J is TRBJ1-6 and V is TRBV7-8, with 9 bases that match TRBD1. Germline loops: CDR1 SGHVS, CDR2 FQNEAQ. J lost 8 bases, V lost 1 base, and 12 bases had no gene match. The CDR3 runs to 18 residues. The CDR3 DNA reads as TGTGCCAGCAGCTTAGAAGTGGGGGGGGACAGGGTATATTCACCCCTCCACTTT. Its protein is CASSLEVGGDRVYSPLHF. The full variable domain, completed using reference TRBV7-8 and TRBJ1-6, is GAGVSQSPRYKVAKRGQDVALRCDPISGHVSLFWYQQALGQGPEFLTYFQNEAQLDKSGLPSDRFFAERPEGSVSTLKIQRTQQEDSAVYLCASSLEVGGDRVYSPLHFGNGTRLTVT.

V gene TRBV7-5 combines with J gene TRBJ2-7; no DNA check was done on the table's D call, TRBD1. TRBV7-5 is a known pseudogene. This CDR3 has 14 residues. The CDR3 DNA follows: TGTGCCAGAAGCGCGGGACAGGGACTCCACGAGCAGTACTTC. Its protein product is CARSAGQGLHEQYF.

This clone was detected once. J is TRBJ1-5 and V is TRBV7-2; TRBD1 agrees at 7 bases. The V gene's germline CDR1 is SGHTA and CDR2 FQGNSA. This CDR3 is built from 15 residues. V dropped 5 bases and J dropped 6; count of bases not matched to a gene: 10. As DNA, the CDR3 is TGTGCCAGCAGCCCGCGGACAGGCAGGGGTCAGCCCCAGCATTTT. Its translation: CASSPRTGRGQPQHF.

This clone was recorded only once. J is TRBJ1-1 and V is TRBV9; D ambiguous. This CDR3 has 14 residues. Per germline, CDR1 SGDLS and CDR2 YYNGEE. With 2 bases removed from V and 1 base from J, the gap between germline ends came to 9 bases. CDR3: CASSVGLGNTEAFF. In DNA, the CDR3 is TGTGCCAGCAGCGTTGGGTTGGGGAACACTGAAGCTTTCTTT. Complete variable domain (other parts from reference TRBV9 and TRBJ1-1): DSGVTQTPKHLITATGQRVTLRCSPRSGDLSVYWYQQSLDQGLQFLIQYYNGEERAKGNILERFSAQQFPDLHSELNLSSLELGDSALYFCASSVGLGNTEAFFGQGTRLTVV.

This clone came up once. V and J are TRBV5-1 and TRBJ2-2; D is unclear. Deletions cut 0 bases from V and 5 bases from J, with 17 bases between. The CDR3 extends over 17 amino acids. CDR1 and CDR2 (germline): SGHRS, YFSETQ. The DNA of the CDR3 is TGCGCCAGCAGCTTGGTTTTCAGCCCTTTCGGGACCGGGGAGCTGTTTTTT. Protein sequence: CASSLVFSPFGTGELFF.

The V gene is TRBV4-3, the J gene TRBJ1-5; 7 bases fit TRBD1. This CDR3 is 16 amino acids long. V lost 0 bases and J lost 2; bases outside the gene matches: 4. Germline V CDR1 and CDR2: LGHNA, YSLEER. The CDR3 protein is CASSQDNRGGNQPQHF. CDR3 bases: TGCGCCAGCAGCCAAGATAACAGGGGTGGCAATCAGCCCCAGCATTTT.